This TCR beta chain was observed in a study of blood T cell repertoires in COVID-19. Study-level information: The United States, Italy and Spain supplied acute and convalescent COVID-19 samples. T cells, B-cell-depleted T cells, or PBMCs supplied cDNA or gDNA.

Authors' analysis steps: By means of reference gene primer amplification, nucleated cell counts were estimated. Measured with immunoSEQ multiplex PCR; TCRdb has only the in-frame clones, and not every one. V and J calls and clone size are copied from that table; D and trimming were computed from the DNA. The data contain fewer than 250,000 clones, about 80% of them singletons. Germline CDR1 is SGHTS and CDR2 is YDEGEE. This CDR3 comprises 14 residues. The V end lost 2 bases, the J end lost 3 bases, and 9 bases lay between the germline ends. This sequence originates from a man between 60 and 75 years old with acute or convalescent COVID-19. The rearrangement links TRBV5-8 to TRBJ1-5; D gene unclear. Sequencing used peripheral blood. The CDR3 protein is CASSFISPNQPQHF. The DNA for the CDR3 is TGTGCCAGCAGCTTCATAAGCCCCAATCAGCCCCAGCATTTT.